These 32 T cell receptor beta chains share one sample of origin, sequenced in a study of liver allograft versus peripheral blood T cells. The wider study: Comparing T cell receptor repertoires in transplanted livers with those in recipients' peripheral blood was part of the design.

MiXCR, run by TCRdb on the reads, gives a single entry per CDR3 protein. The repertoire includes 10,000 or so distinct CDR3 sequences, under 20% of them detected once, and roughly 1.1% sits in the top ten. The origin of the receptors is a human patient who had a liver transplant. Some T cells may originate from the graft donor.

The chain has TRBV27 and TRBJ2-7; possibly TRBD1 or TRBD2 for D (5 bases each). V lost 3 bases, J lost 2 bases, and 11 bases lay in between. CDR1 is MNHEY and CDR2 is SMNVEV in the germline V gene (reference sequence). The CDR3 contains 14 residues. Here the CDR3 DNA reads TGTGCCAGCAGTTTCCGGGACGGACCCTACGAGCAGTACTTC. Its protein is CASSFRDGPYEQYF.

V gene TRBV12-5 combines with J gene TRBJ1-1; no reliable D call. V was shortened by 5 bases and J by 4 bases, with 11 bases between the two germline ends. The CDR3 has 13 residues. In germline, CDR1 is LGHNT, CDR2 FRNRAP. The CDR3 nucleotides read TGTGCTAGTGGTGCCGGGCGGGGCACTGAAGCTTTCTTT. It is translated as CASGAGRGTEAFF. The whole variable domain, remainder taken from reference TRBV12-5 and TRBJ1-1, is DARVTQTPRHKVTEMGQEVTMRCQPILGHNTVFWYRQTMMQGLELLAYFRNRAPLDDSGMPKDRFSAEMPDATLATLKIQPSEPRDSAVYFCASGAGRGTEAFFGQGTRLTVV.

This clonotype was picked up a small number of times. V is TRBV19 and J is TRBJ1-5; 8 bases are shared with TRBD1. The V gene end was trimmed by 6 bases and the J gene end by 5 bases; junction bases not matched to a gene: 9. The CDR3 spans 15 residues. Germline V lookup: CDR1 LNHDA, CDR2 SQIVND (reference sequence). The CDR3 DNA reads as TGTGCCAGTAGGGACTCAGGGGGCCTTGATCAGCCCCAGCATTTT. Residues: CASRDSGGLDQPQHF.

By proportion, this clonotype is medium-sized (0.01 to 0.1%). This chain links TRBV19 with TRBJ1-6; 7 bases agree with TRBD1. This CDR3 spans 16 amino acids. The V and J ends lost 8 bases and 2 bases, in that order; junction bases with no gene match: 9. Germline loops: CDR1 LNHDA, CDR2 SQIVND (reference sequence). CDR3 nucleotide sequence: TGTGCCAGTTCGGGTGCTGGGACAGCCTATAATTCACCCCTCCACTTT. This gives the protein CASSGAGTAYNSPLHF.

By sample fraction, this clonotype is medium-sized. V usage is TRBV29-1 and J usage is TRBJ1-2; 9 bases map to TRBD1. CDR1 is SQVTM and CDR2 is ANQGSEA in the germline V gene. The CDR3 is 13 residues long. J gave up 8 bases and V 6 bases, and 10 bases lay outside the gene matches. CDR3 coding DNA: TGCAGCGTAGTGGGACAGGGTAATTGGGGCTACACCTTC. It specifies CSVVGQGNWGYTF.

There are a few counts of this clonotype. This sequence joins TRBV6-5 and TRBJ2-1; 9 bases are shared with TRBD2. The length of the CDR3 is 15 residues. The trim removed 6 bases at V and 9 bases at J, leaving 12 bases unmatched. Per the germline V gene, CDR1 is MNHEY and CDR2 is SVGAGI. CDR3 bases: TGTGCCAGCAGCCGACTCGCGGGGGGGCTGGGTGAGCAGTTCTTC. It translates to CASSRLAGGLGEQFF.

This clonotype qualifies as medium-sized. The genes are TRBV7-2 and TRBJ1-1; TRBD1 matches at 11 bases. This CDR3 comprises 13 residues. The germline V gene has CDR1 SGHTA and CDR2 FQGNSA. J was trimmed by 9 bases and V by 4 bases; bases with no gene match: 4. The CDR3 protein is CASSSGTGGKAFF. The CDR3 coding sequence is TGTGCCAGCAGCTCCGGGACAGGGGGGAAAGCTTTCTTT. The whole variable domain, remainder taken from reference TRBV7-2 and TRBJ1-1, is GAGVSQSPSNKVTEKGKDVELRCDPISGHTALYWYRQSLGQGLEFLIYFQGNSAPDKSGLPSDRFSAERTGGSVSTLTIQRTQQEDSAVYLCASSSGTGGKAFFGQGTRLTVV.

Of note for this clonotype: A far larger clone is off by one base, so a read error is likely. This rearrangement joins TRBV6-1 to TRBJ1-1, with a tentative D call TRBD1 (6 bases). V shed 3 bases and J shed 11 bases, with 16 bases lying between them. This CDR3 has 13 amino acids. CDR1 MNHNS and CDR2 SASEGT come from the germline V gene. This CDR3 is CASSEAGGARAFF. As DNA, the CDR3 is TGTGCCAGCAGTGAGGCGGGGGGGGCTCGGGCTTTCTTT.

The chain employs TRBV20-1 and TRBJ2-3; D call uncertain. The CDR3 totals 14 residues. Trimming took off 1 base at V and 0 bases at J, with 8 bases between the two ends. The germline V gene encodes CDR1 DFQATT and CDR2 SNEGSKA (reference sequence). CDR3 DNA: TGCAGTGCTAGAGTGGAGACTAGCACAGATACGCAGTATTTT. Its protein is CSARVETSTDTQYF.

This clonotype is classed as medium-sized. The chain links TRBV27 to TRBJ1-2; possibly TRBD1 for D (5 bases). Per germline, CDR1 MNHEY and CDR2 SMNVEV (reference sequence). The CDR3 contains 13 residues. V gave up 7 bases and J gave up 3 bases, with 12 bases separating them. CDR3 sequence (DNA): TGTGCCAGCAAGCGGGACGGGGACTATGGCTACACCTTC. Protein product: CASKRDGDYGYTF.

By sample share, this clonotype is medium-sized. This chain uses TRBV6-6 with TRBJ1-5; 8 nucleotides match TRBD1. There are 14 residues in the CDR3. CDR1 MNHNY and CDR2 SVGAGI come from the germline V gene (reference sequence). The V and J ends lost 6 bases and 5 bases, in that order; junction bases with no gene match: 6. This CDR3 reads CASSPGQGYQPQHF. Here the CDR3 DNA reads TGTGCCAGCAGCCCTGGACAGGGCTATCAGCCCCAGCATTTT.

In this sample, this clonotype turned up many times. This sequence joins TRBV6-5 and TRBJ1-4; a possible D gene is TRBD1 (5 bases). CDR1 MNHEY and CDR2 SVGAGI come from the germline V gene. The CDR3 runs to 15 residues. With 6 bases removed from V and 0 bases from J, the gap between germline ends came to 11 bases. CDR3 residues: CASRSTTATNEKLFF. In DNA, the CDR3 is TGTGCCAGCAGGTCCACGACAGCAACTAATGAAAAACTGTTTTTT.

V is TRBV7-2 and J is TRBJ1-2, with TRBD1 as a possible D gene (6 bases). This CDR3 is 14 amino acids long. Trimming shortened V by 2 bases and J by 6 bases, and 13 bases separated the two germline ends. Germline CDR1 is SGHTA and CDR2 is FQGNSA. The CDR3: CASSLISGVNGYTF. The CDR3 DNA is TGTGCCAGCAGCTTAATTTCAGGGGTTAATGGCTACACCTTC.

The V gene is TRBV5-6, the J gene TRBJ2-7, with 7 bases lining up with TRBD1. The germline CDR1 and CDR2 sequences are SGHDT and YYEEEE. This CDR3 comprises 16 residues. V trimming: 0 bases; J trimming: 4 bases; junction bases outside the gene matches: 10. CDR3 DNA: TGTGCCAGCAGCTTGGCCGGTCAGGGGGTAACTTACGAGCAGTACTTC. Its protein is CASSLAGQGVTYEQYF.

By share, this clonotype ranks as medium-sized. The chain links TRBV29-1 to TRBJ1-2; no clear D. The germline gives CDR1 SQVTM, CDR2 ANQGSEA. The CDR3 length is 12 residues. Trimming removed 4 bases at V and 6 bases at J, with 12 bases between. In DNA form, the CDR3 reads TGCAGCGTTGGGGCCCTGCTGAATGGCTACACCTTC. It is translated as CSVGALLNGYTF.

This chain links TRBV5-4 with TRBJ1-5; perhaps TRBD1 as D (5 bases). V was clipped by 4 bases and J by 6 bases, with 8 bases between them. The germline CDR1 and CDR2 sequences are SGHNT and YYREEE (reference sequence). The CDR3 contains 12 residues. For the CDR3, the DNA is TGTGCCAGCAGCCAGCAGGGTCAGCCCCAGCATTTT. Encoded protein: CASSQQGQPQHF.

The table lists this clonotype with many counts. The rearrangement links TRBV5-4 to TRBJ1-1, with D possibly matching TRBD1 (6 bases). Between the trimmed V and J ends, which lost 1 base and 4 bases, there was a span of 8 bases. Germline V lookup: CDR1 SGHNT, CDR2 YYREEE (reference sequence). The CDR3 length is 13 residues. The CDR3 loop reads CASSLTGFTEAFF. For the CDR3, the DNA is TGTGCCAGCAGCTTGACAGGGTTCACTGAAGCTTTCTTT.

This clonotype was picked up many times. The chain couples TRBV28 to TRBJ2-7; 7 bases are shared with TRBD2. J gave up 2 bases and V 5 bases, and 12 bases lay outside the gene matches. CDR1 is MDHEN, CDR2 SYDVKM, per germline. This CDR3 region has 16 residues. The CDR3 DNA sequence: TGTGCCAGCAGTCCGACTCCTGGCGGGGGTACCTACGAGCAGTACTTC. Its protein product is CASSPTPGGGTYEQYF.

Judged by abundance, this clonotype is medium-sized. The chain uses TRBV29-1 and TRBJ1-2, with no clear D. The CDR3 contains 11 residues. Germline-derived CDR1 and CDR2 are SQVTM and ANQGSEA. Trimming left V 6 bases short and J 5 bases short, with 10 bases between. The CDR3 sequence is CSVGSAYGYTF. Written as DNA, the CDR3 is TGCAGCGTCGGTTCGGCTTATGGCTACACCTTC. The full variable domain, rest sourced from reference TRBV29-1 and TRBJ1-2, is SAVISQKPSRDICQRGTSLTIQCQVDSQVTMMFWYRQQPGQSLTLIATANQGSEATYESGFVIDKFPISRPNLTFSTLTVSNMSPEDSSIYLCSVGSAYGYTFGSGTRLTVV.

The chain joins TRBV30 to TRBJ1-1; possible D gene TRBD1, 5 bases. Trimming cost V 8 bases and J 0 bases, with 10 bases left between them. The CDR3 runs 12 residues. Germline loops: CDR1 GTSNPN, CDR2 SVGIG (reference sequence). The CDR3 DNA sequence: TGTGCCCGCAGGGATATGAACACTGAAGCTTTCTTT. It is translated as CARRDMNTEAFF.

This clonotype was counted between two and nine times. The chain employs TRBV9 and TRBJ1-6, with TRBD1 matching 11 bases. The CDR3 is 18 amino acids. V gave up 3 bases and J gave up 1 base; unmatched junction bases: 6. The germline CDR1 and CDR2 sequences are SGDLS and YYNGEE. As DNA, the CDR3 is TGTGCCAGCAGCGCGGACAGGGGGCGTGGGTCCTATAATTCACCCCTCCACTTT. The encoded protein is CASSADRGRGSYNSPLHF.

This clonotype counts as medium-sized. The J gene is TRBJ1-1, the V gene TRBV27, with 8 positions matching TRBD1. Germline CDR1 MNHEY, CDR2 SMNVEV (reference sequence). This CDR3 contains 16 residues. V lost 4 bases, J lost 2 bases, and 9 bases stayed unmatched. CDR3 sequence reads: CASSSQGARINTEAFF. CDR3 sequence (DNA): TGTGCCAGCAGTTCCCAGGGGGCGAGGATAAACACTGAAGCTTTCTTT.

This clonotype was seen a handful of times. The chain has TRBV7-3 and TRBJ1-1; D call uncertain. V was pared by 4 bases and J by 4 bases, with 10 bases between. CDR1 and CDR2 from the germline V gene are SGHTA and FQGTGA. This CDR3 comprises 13 residues. CDR3 sequence reads: CASSSGVGTEAFF. CDR3 DNA: TGTGCCAGCAGCTCCGGGGTGGGCACTGAAGCTTTCTTT.

This clonotype has ten or more counts. The rearrangement joins TRBV6-5 to TRBJ1-2, with a possible D match to TRBD1 (5 bases). CDR1 MNHEY and CDR2 SVGAGI come from the germline V gene. This CDR3 is 15 amino acids long. V was clipped by 7 bases and J by 2 bases, with 17 bases between them. Here the CDR3 reads CASTSGTRANYGYTF. CDR3 DNA sequence: TGTGCCAGCACCTCCGGGACCAGGGCCAACTATGGCTACACCTTC.

The rearrangement links TRBV6-9 to TRBJ2-3; D call uncertain. The V end lost 7 bases, the J end lost 1 base, and 12 bases lay between the germline ends. The germline CDR1 and CDR2 sequences are MNHGY and SVAAGI. CDR3 length equals 14 residues. CDR3: CASTETGRTDTQYF. The CDR3 coding sequence is TGTGCCAGCACCGAAACCGGTCGCACAGATACGCAGTATTTT.

The sample holds a few counts of this clonotype. V usage is TRBV27 and J usage is TRBJ1-5, with D maybe TRBD1 (5 bases). This CDR3 contains 13 residues. CDR1 MNHEY and CDR2 SMNVEV come from the germline V gene (reference sequence). Trimming shortened V by 5 bases and J by 6 bases, and 11 bases separated the two germline ends. This CDR3 is CASSLRGLQPQHF. The CDR3 nucleotides read TGTGCCAGCAGTCTCCGGGGACTTCAGCCCCAGCATTTT.

This clonotype was found a few times. The rearrangement uses TRBV5-4 and TRBJ1-2; TRBD1 aligns across 10 bases. Germline V gene lookup returns CDR1 SGHNT and CDR2 YYREEE (reference sequence). V lost 4 bases to trimming and J lost 8 bases; unmatched junction nucleotides: 11. The CDR3 loop spans 15 amino acids. The CDR3 nucleotides read TGTGCCAGCAGCCCAACCGGGACAGGGGTCTTCGGCTACACCTTC. It is translated as CASSPTGTGVFGYTF.

By sample fraction, this clonotype is medium-sized. The rearrangement uses TRBV6-1 and TRBJ1-4, with 7 bases identical to TRBD1. Germline loops: CDR1 MNHNS, CDR2 SASEGT. J lost 8 bases, V lost 4 bases, and 16 bases had no gene match. The CDR3 length is 17 residues. The chain's CDR3 is CASSAGTVLSRGEKLFF. The CDR3 DNA is TGTGCCAGCAGTGCCGGGACAGTGCTGAGCCGGGGAGAAAAACTGTTTTTT.

A remark on this clonotype: This may stem from a read error, because a much larger clone lies one nucleotide away. The J gene is TRBJ1-1, the V gene TRBV12-3 or TRBV12-4; unclear D gene. V shed 5 bases and J shed 1 base, with 2 bases lying between them. The length of the CDR3 is 11 residues. The CDR3 DNA follows: TGTGCCAGCAGTGGGAACACTGAAGCTTTCTTT. Translating gives CASSGNTEAFF.

This rearrangement joins TRBV24-1 to TRBJ1-5, with 7 bases aligning to TRBD1. Germline-derived CDR1 and CDR2 are KGHDR and SFDVKD. This CDR3 region has 17 residues. Trimming took 3 bases from V and 5 from J; bases not matched to a gene: 12. The CDR3 DNA reads as TGTGCCACCAGTGATCCTCGGACAGGTTGGTCGGATCAGCCCCAGCATTTT. Its translation is CATSDPRTGWSDQPQHF.

In its sample, this clonotype is medium-sized. The chain uses TRBV18 and TRBJ1-4; D gene ambiguous. The CDR3 covers 15 residues. CDR1 is KGHSH, CDR2 LQKENI, per germline. The V end was cut by 6 bases, the J end by 2 bases, with 13 bases between. The CDR3 loop reads CASSPRSQTNEKLFF. The CDR3, as DNA: TGTGCCAGCTCTCCTAGATCCCAGACTAATGAAAAACTGTTTTTT. Based on the CDR3 plus reference TRBV18 and TRBJ1-4, the full variable domain is NAGVMQNPRHLVRRRGQEARLRCSPMKGHSHVYWYRQLPEEGLKFMVYLQKENIIDESGMPKERFSAEFPKEGPSILRIQQVVRGDSAAYFCASSPRSQTNEKLFFGSGTQLSVL.

This clonotype has only a few counts. V gene TRBV7-2 combines with J gene TRBJ2-1; D ambiguous. The CDR3 extends over 12 amino acids. The germline V gene encodes CDR1 SGHTA and CDR2 FQGNSA. V shed 1 base and J shed 9 bases, with 7 bases lying between them. This chain's CDR3 is CASSLESAEQFF. As DNA, the CDR3 is TGTGCCAGCAGCTTAGAGAGTGCTGAGCAGTTCTTC.